This T cell receptor beta chain appears in the sequencing data of a study of blood T cells in healthy people across ages. This CDR3 spans 14 amino acids. The V end was cut by 5 bases, the J end by 7 bases, with 17 bases between. The germline V gene encodes CDR1 DFQATT and CDR2 SNEGSKA (reference sequence). Study-wide findings and caveats: Diversity was higher, and naive CD4+ cells more numerous, in long-lived donors than in aged donors.

The study drew donors from healthy Caucasian individuals in Russia aged about 6 to 90. Primed by a sample-barcoded 5' primer and a J-beta primer mix, a second PCR proceeded for 7 to 11 cycles. Carrying 12 random nucleotides, a template-switch adaptor labeled each individual cDNA molecule. TCRdb reanalysed the 5' RACE reads using MiXCR and keeps one entry per CDR3 protein. The sample includes approximately 900,000 distinct CDR3 sequences, around 29% of them seen just once. This clonotype was detected a few times. Its antigen is undetermined. The same data also contributed to another study, on T cells of mothers and their children.

Source material: blood. The sequence came from a woman in her forties in good health. V usage is TRBV20-1 and J usage is TRBJ2-2; D perhaps matches TRBD2 (7 bases). The CDR3 bases are TGCAGTGCTCCTTCGGCGGGGGCGAGCGGGGAGCTGTTTTTT. Protein product: CSAPSAGASGELFF.